One sample yielded the 18 T cell receptor beta chains listed below, sequenced in a study of beta chain features in type 1 diabetes. The investigators reverse transcribed all of the isolated RNA, so they sequenced expressed TCRB transcripts. The repertoire was sequenced with immunoSEQ multiplex PCR; TCRdb's copy has only in-frame clones and lacks some. The table records around 300,000 clones, 8% of them present only once. The sample comprised central memory CD4+ T cells from blood. These receptors were collected from a woman aged 18-29 years in good health.

This clone occurred a few times. CDR3 region: CAWSVKRSGANVLTF. DNA for the CDR3: TGTGCCTGGAGTGTCAAGCGCTCTGGGGCCAACGTCCTGACTTTC. V and J are TRBV30 and TRBJ2-6; D remains unclear. The CDR3 runs to 15 residues. Germline CDR1 GTSNPN, CDR2 SVGIG (reference sequence). V lost 0 bases, J lost 0 bases, and 6 bases lay in between.

This clone appeared a few times. The chain combines TRBV29-1 with TRBJ2-7, with D hard to call. V was trimmed by 7 bases and J by 0 bases, leaving 16 bases between them. The CDR3 is made up of 14 amino acids. The germline CDR1 and CDR2 sequences are SQVTM and ANQGSEA. The CDR3 DNA reads TGCAGCGCCCTCCTCCAGCAAAACTCCTACGAGCAGTACTTC. Its protein is CSALLQQNSYEQYF.

The chain couples TRBV5-5 to TRBJ2-5; D is unclear. V lost 0 bases and J 2 bases, leaving 8 bases between the germline ends. This CDR3 has 14 amino acids. The V gene's germline CDR1 is SGHKS and CDR2 YYEKEE (reference sequence). CDR3 DNA sequence: TGTGCCAGCAGCTTGGAACTGGTACAAGAGACCCAGTACTTC. Translating it yields CASSLELVQETQYF.

The chain has TRBV6-6 and TRBJ2-1, with 10 bases matching TRBD2. From germline, CDR1 is MNHNY and CDR2 SVGAGI (reference sequence). The CDR3 contains 12 residues. The CDR3 spells CGASGSGYEQFF. The DNA for the CDR3 is TGTGGGGCTAGCGGGAGTGGCTATGAGCAGTTCTTC.

This sequence joins TRBV7-9 and TRBJ2-1; D uncertain. Trimming left V 1 base short and J 8 bases short, with 12 bases between. Germline V gives CDR1 SEHNR, CDR2 FQNEAQ (reference sequence). The length of the CDR3 is 14 residues. In DNA, the CDR3 is TGTGCCAGCAGCTTAGTGGGTCAGCGTGATGAGCAGTTCTTC. This sequence encodes CASSLVGQRDEQFF. Drawing the rest from reference TRBV7-9 and TRBJ2-1, the complete variable domain is DTGVSQNPRHKITKRGQNVTFRCDPISEHNRLYWYRQTLGQGPEFLTYFQNEAQLEKSRLLSDRFSAERPKGSFSTLEIQRTEQGDSAMYLCASSLVGQRDEQFFGPGTRLTVL.

V usage is TRBV4-3 and J usage is TRBJ2-7; perhaps TRBD1 as D (5 bases). The V gene lost 5 bases and the J gene lost 2 bases, with 19 bases spanning the gap. Germline CDR1 is LGHNA and CDR2 is YSLEER. The CDR3 covers 16 residues. CDR3 coding DNA: TGCGCCAGCAGCAAAACAACAGGTGGAGCGACCTACGAGCAGTACTTC. It specifies CASSKTTGGATYEQYF.

Worth noting for this clone: Germline is not matched at one junction end, which may reflect a read error. The chain employs TRBV29-1 and TRBJ1-1; D possibly corresponds to TRBD1 (5 bases). CDR1 SQVTM and CDR2 ANQGSEA come from the germline V gene. The CDR3 covers 14 residues. The CDR3 DNA reads TGCAGCGTTGTCTTATTACAGGCGAACGCTGAAGCTTTCTTT. Translated: CSVVLLQANAEAFF.

V and J are TRBV7-9 and TRBJ1-3; D ambiguous. Per the germline V gene, CDR1 is SEHNR and CDR2 is FQNEAQ (reference sequence). The V end was cut by 5 bases, the J end by 2 bases, with 10 bases between. The CDR3 length is 14 residues. The CDR3 sequence is CASSPDITGNTIYF. In DNA, the CDR3 is TGTGCCAGCAGCCCCGACATAACTGGAAACACCATATATTTT.

This clone was found a few times. The same CDR3 arises from other DNA sequences in this sample as well. The genes are TRBV19 and TRBJ2-5; 11 bases are a match to TRBD1. The junction had 0 bases not matched to a gene; V was cut back by 4 bases and J by 5 bases. The germline V gene has CDR1 LNHDA and CDR2 SQIVND (reference sequence). This CDR3 contains 13 residues. This chain's CDR3 is CASSRDRGETQYF. Written as DNA, the CDR3 is TGTGCCAGTAGTAGGGACAGGGGGGAGACCCAGTACTTC.

The chain combines TRBV27 with TRBJ2-5; no clear D gene. V lost 5 bases and J 9 bases, leaving 13 bases between the germline ends. The CDR3 runs to 12 residues. Germline V lookup: CDR1 MNHEY, CDR2 SMNVEV (reference sequence). The CDR3 here is CASSPYKRPQYF. DNA of the CDR3: TGTGCCAGCAGTCCTTACAAGAGACCCCAGTACTTC.

The count of this clone is one. The chain links TRBV5-1 to TRBJ2-3; 9 nucleotides match TRBD2. The V segment lost 1 base and the J segment 3 bases; nucleotides outside the gene matches: 12. The CDR3 is 18 amino acids. The germline CDR1 and CDR2 sequences are SGHRS and YFSETQ. Written as DNA, the CDR3 is TGCGCCAGCAGCTTGTCTGGTAGCGGGGGAGGTTGGACAGATACGCAGTATTTT. Encoded protein: CASSLSGSGGGWTDTQYF. The entire variable domain, with the rest obtained from reference TRBV5-1 and TRBJ2-3, is as follows: KAGVTQTPRYLIKTRGQQVTLSCSPISGHRSVSWYQQTPGQGLQFLFEYFSETQRNKGNFPGRFSGRQFSNSRSEMNVSTLELGDSALYLCASSLSGSGGGWTDTQYFGPGTRLTVL.

The rearrangement links TRBV29-1 to TRBJ1-1, with TRBD1 as a possible D gene (6 bases). V was shortened by 7 bases and J by 7 bases, with 16 bases between the two germline ends. The V gene's germline CDR1 is SQVTM and CDR2 ANQGSEA. The CDR3 is made up of 12 amino acids. CDR3 region: CSAVTPDSEAFF. The CDR3, as DNA: TGCAGCGCAGTTACTCCGGACAGTGAAGCTTTCTTT.

V gene TRBV7-9 combines with J gene TRBJ2-1, with D perhaps matching TRBD2 (5 bases). Trimming cost V 2 bases and J 6 bases, with 8 bases left between them. The CDR3 sequence is 13 residues long. Germline V CDR1 and CDR2: SEHNR, FQNEAQ (reference sequence). The CDR3 sequence: CASSLRGSNEQFF. DNA for the CDR3: TGTGCCAGCAGCTTACGAGGGTCCAATGAGCAGTTCTTC.

The CDR3 sequence is CASSPDRGSTNEKLFF. The CDR3 DNA reads TGTGCCAGCTCACCGGACAGGGGATCAACTAATGAAAAACTGTTTTTT. This chain connects TRBV18 to TRBJ1-4; 9 bases agree with TRBD1. From germline, CDR1 is KGHSH and CDR2 LQKENI. CDR3 length: 16 amino acids. With V trimmed by 3 bases and J by 0 bases, 2 bases remained unmatched.

The chain recombines TRBV9 with TRBJ2-1; TRBD1 agrees at 10 bases. The CDR3 extends over 15 amino acids. Germline V gene lookup returns CDR1 SGDLS and CDR2 YYNGEE. V lost 5 bases to trimming and J lost 7 bases; unmatched junction nucleotides: 9. The CDR3 DNA is TGTGCCAGCAGTAGACAGGGGGCTAACGGGAATGAGCAGTTCTTC. Its translation is CASSRQGANGNEQFF.

V is TRBV4-1 and J is TRBJ2-1, with D possibly being TRBD1 (6 bases). There are 16 residues in the CDR3. CDR1 and CDR2 (germline): MGHRA, YSYEKL. With 2 bases removed from V and 1 base from J, the gap between germline ends came to 12 bases. CDR3: CASSQPKGVSYNEQFF. The CDR3 nucleotides are TGCGCCAGCAGCCAACCGAAGGGGGTTTCCTACAATGAGCAGTTCTTC.

This sequence joins TRBV5-1 and TRBJ1-2, with 9 bases identical to TRBD1. After removal of 3 bases from V and 7 bases from J, the junction contained 7 bases not matched to a gene. Germline assignment: CDR1 SGHRS and CDR2 YFSETQ. The CDR3 is made up of 14 amino acids. DNA of the CDR3: TGCGCCAGCAGCTCTCCGGGACAGGGAATTGGCTACACCTTC. This translates into CASSSPGQGIGYTF.

This clone has a count of ten or more. The V and J genes are TRBV6-5 and TRBJ1-6, with 7 bases identical to TRBD1. Germline V gene sequence: CDR1 MNHEY, CDR2 SVGAGI. The CDR3 is 15 amino acids. The V and J ends lost 6 bases and 5 bases, in that order; junction bases with no gene match: 7. CDR3 sequence reads: CASRKRDSNNSPLHF. CDR3 DNA sequence: TGTGCCAGCAGAAAACGGGACAGCAATAATTCACCCCTCCACTTT.